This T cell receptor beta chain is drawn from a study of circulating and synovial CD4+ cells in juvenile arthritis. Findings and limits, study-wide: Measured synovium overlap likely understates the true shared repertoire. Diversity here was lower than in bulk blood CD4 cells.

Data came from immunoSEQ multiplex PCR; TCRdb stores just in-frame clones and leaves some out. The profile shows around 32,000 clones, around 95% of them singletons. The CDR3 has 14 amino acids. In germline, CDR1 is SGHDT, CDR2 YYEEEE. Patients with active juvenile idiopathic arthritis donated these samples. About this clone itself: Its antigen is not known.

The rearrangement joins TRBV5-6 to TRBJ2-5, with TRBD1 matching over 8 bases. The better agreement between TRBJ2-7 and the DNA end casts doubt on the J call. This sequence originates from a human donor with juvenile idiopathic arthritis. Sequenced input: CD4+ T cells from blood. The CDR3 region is CASSSVDRDYEQYF. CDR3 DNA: TGTGCCAGCAGCTCAGTGGACAGGGACTACGAGCAGTACTTC.